This T cell receptor beta chain appears in the sequencing data of a study of beta chain features in type 1 diabetes (dated by TCRdb to 2017 to 2018). Regarding the study in general: Mean age, gender distribution, total cell number and subset yield were not different between patients and healthy donors. A total of roughly 100 million sorted cells were examined across all samples, and the number of cells per subset was strongly correlated with RNA yield. The study compared TCRB repertoires of sorted circulating CD4+ T cell subsets between recently diagnosed type 1 diabetes patients and matched healthy donors. Whereas all 28 donors provided naive and central memory subsets, regulatory and stem cell-like memory subsets were isolated from just 8 patients and about eight healthy donors. Broader findings and caveats from the paper: Fewer insertions and more nucleotide deletions at VDJ recombination sites were observed in patients with type 1 diabetes, implying thymic rearrangement abnormalities. Only small numbers of individuals were included in the HLA sub-analyses, which left unresolved whether HLA type had any influence on TCRB rearrangement. Naive, central memory and regulatory TCRB repertoires appeared to be more similar among patients than among healthy donors. Type 1 diabetes patients showed a moderate but significant shortening of TCRB CDR3 length in all four CD4+ subsets. Because cDNA was sequenced instead of genomic DNA, activated cells with high expression could be over-represented, although the groups did not differ in activation or CD3 levels. PCR might favor shorter templates, but patient and control samples were amplified and corrected together, so any skew would affect both groups equally.

The cysteine opens and the phenylalanine closes a CDR3 of 14 amino acids. Just CDR3 DNA is preserved here, 42 bases in frame from base 1. As encoded in the germline V gene, CDR1 is SGHTA while CDR2 is FQGNSA. This clone appeared a single time. Its binding antigen is unknown. One end of the junction does not line up with germline, which may come from a read error. The entire amount of isolated RNA was reverse transcribed using the High Capacity cDNA Reverse Transcription Kit, so the sequenced TCRB transcripts were expressed ones. Deep immunoSEQ sequencing was applied to naive, central memory and regulatory T cell samples, giving an average of about 3.8 million total reads per sample. After sorted cells were lysed in RLT buffer, RNA was extracted with DNase-treated RNeasy Micro or Mini kits, with the choice depending on cell number. To prevent cross-contamination, every cell subset was processed on its own, while patient and healthy donor samples were processed together. Using the immunoSEQ multiplex PCR, TCRB sequences were amplified from cDNA into 87-bp fragments spanning the CDR3 region. The amplicons were sequenced using the Illumina HiSeq platform. The study's processing was this. PCR bias was corrected computationally using synthetic template baselines, and reads within Hamming distance 2 were collapsed, with unmergeable singletons discarded. Reads were aligned against IMGT so that V, D and J genes, CDR3 length and insertions or deletions at six rearrangement sites could be assigned. Clonotype counts were normalized to sorted cell number within each subset before computing true diversity and Gini coefficients with the tcR R package. The overlap coefficient, calculated on TCRB nucleotide sequences, was used to measure repertoire sharing. Out-of-frame TCRB sequences from naive cells were analyzed to stand in for the pre-selection repertoire. Drawn from immuneACCESS, this table holds only the in-frame rearrangements with V and J called that TCRdb kept. Clones are partly lost; checked studies trace under half to an unresolved V gene and leave the rest unexplained. V and J calls and clone size are as listed in that table; D and trimming were resolved from the DNA. Present in this sample are 200,000 to 300,000 clones, roughly 14% of which were seen just once. Of the sample, around 0.025% is held by the ten largest clones.

A single peripheral blood draw of 95 to 150 mL on average was collected from each donor into heparinised tubes. Naive, central memory, regulatory and stem cell-like memory CD4+ T cells were sorted on a BD FACSAria II using a panel including CD45RO, CCR7, CD25, CD127, CD95 and CD27. Every sorted population had a purity above 95%. PBMCs were isolated immediately by Lymphoprep density gradient centrifugation and stained directly without culture. To minimize batch effects, samples were stained and sorted in pairs, one healthy donor with one patient per experiment. The source of this sequence is a woman aged 40 to 49 in good health. Sequencing was performed on naive CD4+ T cells from blood. This specimen's cell subset or site label, per the study, means: true naive CD4+ T cells. This chain joins TRBV7-2 to TRBJ1-4, with no confidently assigned D gene. The sequenced DNA is TGTGCCAGCAGCATCGGAGTCGCCAATGGAAAACTGTTTTTT. This is translated as CASSIGVANGKLFF.